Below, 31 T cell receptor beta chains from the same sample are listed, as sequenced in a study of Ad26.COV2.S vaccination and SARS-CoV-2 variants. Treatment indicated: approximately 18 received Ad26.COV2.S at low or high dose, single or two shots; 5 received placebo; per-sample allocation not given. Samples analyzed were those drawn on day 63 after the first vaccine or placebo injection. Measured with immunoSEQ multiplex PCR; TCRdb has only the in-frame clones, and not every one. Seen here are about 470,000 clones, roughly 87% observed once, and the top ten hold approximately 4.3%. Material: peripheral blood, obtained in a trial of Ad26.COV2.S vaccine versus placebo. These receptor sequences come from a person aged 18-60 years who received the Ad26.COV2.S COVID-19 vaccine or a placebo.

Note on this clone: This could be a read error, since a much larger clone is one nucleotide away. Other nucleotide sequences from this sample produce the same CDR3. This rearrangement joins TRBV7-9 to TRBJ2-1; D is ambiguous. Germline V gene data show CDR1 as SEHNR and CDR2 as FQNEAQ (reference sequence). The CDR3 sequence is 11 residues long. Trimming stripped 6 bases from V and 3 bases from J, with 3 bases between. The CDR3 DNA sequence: TGTGCCAGCAGTTACTACAATGAGCAGTTCTTC. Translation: CASSYYNEQFF.

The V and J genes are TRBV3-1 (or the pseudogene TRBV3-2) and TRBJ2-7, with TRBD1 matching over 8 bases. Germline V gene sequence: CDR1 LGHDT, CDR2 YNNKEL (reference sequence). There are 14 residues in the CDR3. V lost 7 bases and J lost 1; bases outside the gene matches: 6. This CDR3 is CASTGGTGSYEQYF. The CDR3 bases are TGTGCCAGCACCGGCGGGACAGGTTCCTACGAGCAGTACTTC.

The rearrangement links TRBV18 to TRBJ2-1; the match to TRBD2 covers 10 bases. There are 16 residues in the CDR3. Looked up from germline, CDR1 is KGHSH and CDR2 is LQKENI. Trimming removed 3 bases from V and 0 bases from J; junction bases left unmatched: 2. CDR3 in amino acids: CASSPGLASSYNEQFF. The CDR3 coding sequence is TGTGCCAGCTCACCGGGACTAGCGAGCTCCTACAATGAGCAGTTCTTC. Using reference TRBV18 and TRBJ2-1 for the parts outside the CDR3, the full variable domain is NAGVMQNPRHLVRRRGQEARLRCSPMKGHSHVYWYRQLPEEGLKFMVYLQKENIIDESGMPKERFSAEFPKEGPSILRIQQVVRGDSAAYFCASSPGLASSYNEQFFGPGTRLTVL.

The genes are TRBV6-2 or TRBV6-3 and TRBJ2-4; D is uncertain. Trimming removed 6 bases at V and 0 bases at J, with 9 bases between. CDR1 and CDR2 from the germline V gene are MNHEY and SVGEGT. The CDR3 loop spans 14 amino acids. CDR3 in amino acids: CASSPRLAKNIQYF. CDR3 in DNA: TGTGCCAGCAGCCCAAGATTAGCCAAAAACATTCAGTACTTC.

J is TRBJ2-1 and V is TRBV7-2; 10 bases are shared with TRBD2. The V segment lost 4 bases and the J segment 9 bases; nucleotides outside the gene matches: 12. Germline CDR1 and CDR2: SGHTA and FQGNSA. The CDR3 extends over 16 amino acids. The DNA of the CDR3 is TGTGCCAGCAGCTCGATAGCGGGAGGATGGGTACGTGAGCAGTTCTTC. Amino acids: CASSSIAGGWVREQFF. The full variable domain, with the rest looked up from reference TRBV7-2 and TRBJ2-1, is GAGVSQSPSNKVTEKGKDVELRCDPISGHTALYWYRQSLGQGLEFLIYFQGNSAPDKSGLPSDRFSAERTGGSVSTLTIQRTQQEDSAVYLCASSSIAGGWVREQFFGPGTRLTVL.

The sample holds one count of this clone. The CDR3 region is CASSYWTEKIYNEQFF. CDR3 nucleotides: TGTGCCAGCAGCTACTGGACAGAAAAAATCTACAATGAGCAGTTCTTC. The V gene is TRBV4-2, the J gene TRBJ2-1; possible D gene TRBD1, 6 bases. The CDR3 spans 16 residues. V lost 5 bases to trimming and J lost 3 bases, with 17 bases between them. Germline-derived CDR1 and CDR2 are LGHNA and YNFKEQ.

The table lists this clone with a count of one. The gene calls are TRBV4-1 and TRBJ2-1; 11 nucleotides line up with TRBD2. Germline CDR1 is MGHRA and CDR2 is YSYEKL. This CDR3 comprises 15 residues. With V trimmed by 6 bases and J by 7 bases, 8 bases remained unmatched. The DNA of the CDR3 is TGCGCCAGCAGGGAAGGTAGCGGGAGGGGTAATGAGCAGTTCTTC. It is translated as CASREGSGRGNEQFF.

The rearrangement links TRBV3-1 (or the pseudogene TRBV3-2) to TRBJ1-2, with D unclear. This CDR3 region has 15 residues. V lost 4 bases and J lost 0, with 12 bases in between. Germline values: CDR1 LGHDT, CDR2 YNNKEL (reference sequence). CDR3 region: CASSLSSGANYGYTF. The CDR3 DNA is TGTGCCAGCAGCCTCTCCTCGGGAGCTAACTATGGCTACACCTTC.

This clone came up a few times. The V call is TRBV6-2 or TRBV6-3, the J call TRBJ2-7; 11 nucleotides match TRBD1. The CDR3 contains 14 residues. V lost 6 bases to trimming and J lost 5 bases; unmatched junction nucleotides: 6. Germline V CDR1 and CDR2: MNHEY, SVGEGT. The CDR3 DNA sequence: TGTGCCAGCAGCCTGGACAGGGGGCGCCACGAGCAGTACTTC. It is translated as CASSLDRGRHEQYF.

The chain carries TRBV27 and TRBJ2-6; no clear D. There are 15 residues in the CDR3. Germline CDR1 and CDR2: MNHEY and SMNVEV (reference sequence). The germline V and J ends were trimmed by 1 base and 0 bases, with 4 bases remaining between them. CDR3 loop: CASSLYGSGANVLTF. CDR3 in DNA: TGTGCCAGCAGTTTATACGGCTCTGGGGCCAACGTCCTGACTTTC.

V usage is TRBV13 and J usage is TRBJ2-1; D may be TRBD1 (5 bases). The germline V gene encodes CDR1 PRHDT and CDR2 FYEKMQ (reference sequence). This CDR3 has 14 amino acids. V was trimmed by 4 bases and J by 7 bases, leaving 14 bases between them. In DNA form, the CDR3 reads TGTGCCAGCAGCTCGGCGCCTGGACAAAATGAGCAGTTCTTC. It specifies CASSSAPGQNEQFF.

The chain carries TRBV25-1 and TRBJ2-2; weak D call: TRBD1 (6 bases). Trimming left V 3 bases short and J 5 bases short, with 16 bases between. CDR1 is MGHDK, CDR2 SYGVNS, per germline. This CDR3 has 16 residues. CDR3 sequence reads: CASSDSPGHTTGELFF. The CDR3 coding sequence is TGTGCCAGCAGTGACTCGCCGGGACACACAACCGGGGAGCTGTTTTTT.

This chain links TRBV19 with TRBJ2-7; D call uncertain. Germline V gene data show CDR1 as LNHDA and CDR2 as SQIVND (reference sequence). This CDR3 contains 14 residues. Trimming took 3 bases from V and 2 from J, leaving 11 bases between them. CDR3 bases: TGTGCCAGTAGTATTTCCGTCCCGACCTACGAGCAGTACTTC. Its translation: CASSISVPTYEQYF. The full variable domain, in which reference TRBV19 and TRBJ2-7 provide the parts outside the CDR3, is DGGITQSPKYLFRKEGQNVTLSCEQNLNHDAMYWYRQDPGQGLRLIYYSQIVNDFQKGDIAEGYSVSREKKESFPLTVTSAQKNPTAFYLCASSISVPTYEQYFGPGTRLTVT.

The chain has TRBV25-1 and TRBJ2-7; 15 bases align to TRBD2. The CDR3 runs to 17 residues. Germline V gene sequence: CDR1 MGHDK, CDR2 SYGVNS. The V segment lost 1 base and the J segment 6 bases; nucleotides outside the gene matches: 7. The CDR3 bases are TGTGCCAGCAGTGAATTGTTGGGACTAGCGGGAGGAGGCGAGCAGTACTTC. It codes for CASSELLGLAGGGEQYF.

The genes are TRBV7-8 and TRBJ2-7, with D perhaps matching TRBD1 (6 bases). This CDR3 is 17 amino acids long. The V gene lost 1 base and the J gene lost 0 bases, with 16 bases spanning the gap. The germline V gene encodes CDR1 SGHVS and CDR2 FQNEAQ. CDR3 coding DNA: TGTGCCAGCAGCTTAGAACCAGGGGTGGCGGGCTCCTACGAGCAGTACTTC. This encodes CASSLEPGVAGSYEQYF.

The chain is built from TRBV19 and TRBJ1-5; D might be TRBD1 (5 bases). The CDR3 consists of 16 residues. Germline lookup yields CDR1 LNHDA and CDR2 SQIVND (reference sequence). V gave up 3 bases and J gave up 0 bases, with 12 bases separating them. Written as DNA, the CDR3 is TGTGCCAGTAGTATCATCCAGGGAGGTAGCAATCAGCCCCAGCATTTT. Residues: CASSIIQGGSNQPQHF. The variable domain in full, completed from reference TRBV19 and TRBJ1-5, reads DGGITQSPKYLFRKEGQNVTLSCEQNLNHDAMYWYRQDPGQGLRLIYYSQIVNDFQKGDIAEGYSVSREKKESFPLTVTSAQKNPTAFYLCASSIIQGGSNQPQHFGDGTRLSIL.

The CDR3 spells CASSQLPTGGHEQFF. Here the CDR3 DNA reads TGTGCCAGCTCACAACTGCCTACAGGGGGCCATGAGCAGTTCTTC. V is TRBV18 and J is TRBJ2-1; TRBD1 aligns across 9 bases. Germline trimming cut 4 bases from V and 8 bases from J; bases unmatched to any gene: 9. Germline values: CDR1 KGHSH, CDR2 LQKENI. This CDR3 is built from 15 residues.

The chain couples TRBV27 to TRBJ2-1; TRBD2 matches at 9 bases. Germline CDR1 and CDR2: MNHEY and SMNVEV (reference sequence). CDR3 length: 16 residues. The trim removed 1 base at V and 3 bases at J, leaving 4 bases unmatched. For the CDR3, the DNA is TGTGCCAGCAGTTTATTAGCGGGAGCGGGCTACAATGAGCAGTTCTTC. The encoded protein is CASSLLAGAGYNEQFF.

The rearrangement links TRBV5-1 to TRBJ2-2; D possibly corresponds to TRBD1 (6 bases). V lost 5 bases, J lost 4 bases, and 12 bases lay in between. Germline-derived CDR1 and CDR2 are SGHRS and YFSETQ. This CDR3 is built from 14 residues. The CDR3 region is CASRQGWSTGELFF. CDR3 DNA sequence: TGCGCCAGCAGGCAGGGGTGGAGCACCGGGGAGCTGTTTTTT.

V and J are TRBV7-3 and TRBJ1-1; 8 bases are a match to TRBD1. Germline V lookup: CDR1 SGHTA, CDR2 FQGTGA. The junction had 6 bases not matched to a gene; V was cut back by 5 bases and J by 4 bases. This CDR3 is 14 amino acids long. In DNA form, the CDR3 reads TGTGCCAGCAGCCCGACAGGGGCCGTCACTGAAGCTTTCTTT. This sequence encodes CASSPTGAVTEAFF.

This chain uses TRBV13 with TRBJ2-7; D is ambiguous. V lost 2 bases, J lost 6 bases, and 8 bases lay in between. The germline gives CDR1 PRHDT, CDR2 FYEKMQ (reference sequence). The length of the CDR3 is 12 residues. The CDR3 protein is CASSLNRREQYF. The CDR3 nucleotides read TGTGCCAGCAGCTTAAATAGACGCGAGCAGTACTTC.

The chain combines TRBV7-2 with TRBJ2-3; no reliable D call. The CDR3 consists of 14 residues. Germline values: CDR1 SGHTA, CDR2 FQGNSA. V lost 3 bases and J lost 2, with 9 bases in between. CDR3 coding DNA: TGTGCCAGCAGCTTCAGTGGGTACACAGATACGCAGTATTTT. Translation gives CASSFSGYTDTQYF.

The CDR3 loop is CAATPGLAGVNEQFF. DNA of the CDR3: TGTGCCGCAACCCCGGGACTAGCGGGAGTCAATGAGCAGTTCTTC. This sequence joins TRBV10-3 and TRBJ2-1; 14 bases align to TRBD2. The CDR3 contains 15 residues. After removal of 11 bases from V and 6 bases from J, the junction contained 9 bases not matched to a gene. CDR1 is ENHRY and CDR2 is SYGVKD in the germline V gene.

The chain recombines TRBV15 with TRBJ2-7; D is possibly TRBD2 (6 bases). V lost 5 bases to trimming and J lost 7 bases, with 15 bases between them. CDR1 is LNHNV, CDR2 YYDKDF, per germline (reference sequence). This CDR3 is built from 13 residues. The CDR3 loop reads CATSRREIGEQYF. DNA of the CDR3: TGTGCCACCAGCCGACGGGAGATTGGAGAGCAGTACTTC.

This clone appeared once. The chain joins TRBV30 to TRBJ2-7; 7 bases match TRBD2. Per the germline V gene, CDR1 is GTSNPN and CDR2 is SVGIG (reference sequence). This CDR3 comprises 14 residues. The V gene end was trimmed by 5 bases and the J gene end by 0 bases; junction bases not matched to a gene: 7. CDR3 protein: CAWDVGGSSYEQYF. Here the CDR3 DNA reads TGTGCCTGGGACGTCGGCGGGAGCTCCTACGAGCAGTACTTC.

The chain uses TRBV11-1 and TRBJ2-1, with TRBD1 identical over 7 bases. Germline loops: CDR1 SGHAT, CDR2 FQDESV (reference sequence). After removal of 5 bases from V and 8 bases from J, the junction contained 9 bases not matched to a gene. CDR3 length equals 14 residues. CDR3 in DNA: TGTGCCAGCAGCCTCTGGACAGGAGTCGATGAGCAGTTCTTC. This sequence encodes CASSLWTGVDEQFF.

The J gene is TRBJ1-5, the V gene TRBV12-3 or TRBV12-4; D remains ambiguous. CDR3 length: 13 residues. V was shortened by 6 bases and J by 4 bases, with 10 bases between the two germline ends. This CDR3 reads CASSMAGNQPQHF. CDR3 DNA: TGTGCCAGCAGCATGGCGGGGAATCAGCCCCAGCATTTT.

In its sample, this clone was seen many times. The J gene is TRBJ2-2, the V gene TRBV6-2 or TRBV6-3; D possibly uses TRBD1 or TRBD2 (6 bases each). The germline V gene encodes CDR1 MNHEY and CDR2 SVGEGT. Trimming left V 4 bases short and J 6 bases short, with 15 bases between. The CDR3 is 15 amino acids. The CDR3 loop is CASSSSGDSAGELFF. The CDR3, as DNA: TGTGCCAGCAGTTCATCAGGGGACTCGGCCGGGGAGCTGTTTTTT.

The CDR3 here is CASSQDLGRDSGANVLTF. The CDR3 DNA reads as TGTGCCAGCAGCCAAGATCTTGGACGGGACTCTGGGGCCAACGTCCTGACTTTC. J is TRBJ2-6 and V is TRBV3-1 (or the pseudogene TRBV3-2), with D tentatively TRBD2 (5 bases). V was shortened by 0 bases and J by 0 bases, with 12 bases between the two germline ends. The germline gives CDR1 LGHDT, CDR2 YNNKEL (reference sequence). The CDR3 is 18 amino acids.

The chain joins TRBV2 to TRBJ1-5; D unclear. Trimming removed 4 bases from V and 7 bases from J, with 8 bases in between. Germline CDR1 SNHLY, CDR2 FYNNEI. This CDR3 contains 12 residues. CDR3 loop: CASSGWLQPQHF. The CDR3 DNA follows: TGTGCCAGCAGTGGATGGCTCCAGCCCCAGCATTTT.

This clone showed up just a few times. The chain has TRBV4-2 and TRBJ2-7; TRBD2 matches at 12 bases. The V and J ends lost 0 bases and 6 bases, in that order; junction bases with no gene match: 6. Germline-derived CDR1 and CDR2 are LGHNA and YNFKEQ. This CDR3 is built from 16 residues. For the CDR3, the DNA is TGTGCCAGCAGCCAAGAAGCTAGCGGGAGGGTTGGCGAGCAGTACTTC. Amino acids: CASSQEASGRVGEQYF.